Below, 19 T cell receptor beta chains from the same sample are listed, as sequenced in a study of shared clonotypes between healthy human individuals (dated by TCRdb to between 2020 and 2021). Library construction relied on the immunoSEQ multiplex PCR assay. The table comes from immuneACCESS by way of TCRdb, which keeps in-frame sequences with V and J called. Part of the clones is missing from these tables; in studies checked, under half for an unresolved V gene and the rest for unknown reasons. The sample yields about 550,000 clones; around 95% were counted once. The top ten constitute approximately 0.1% of the sample. CD8 naive samples were obtained by positive selection for CCR7 among CD45RO-negative cells, yielding a CD45RA+CCR7+ population from which TemRA cells were excluded. Sequencing was done on a sample of naive CD8+ T cells sorted from blood. The cell subset or site label corresponds to: CD45RA+CCR7+. The receptors were gathered from a woman younger than 45 in good health.

The chain links TRBV10-2 to TRBJ1-5; no clear D. V was cut by 6 bases and J by 2 bases, with 11 bases left in between. The CDR3 extends over 14 amino acids. Germline CDR1 WSHSY, CDR2 SAAADI. The CDR3 bases are TGCGCCAGCAGACCTTTAGGGCGCAATCAGCCCCAGCATTTT. Its translation is CASRPLGRNQPQHF.

The chain uses TRBV14 and TRBJ2-1; 9 bases match TRBD1. Germline CDR1 SGHDN, CDR2 FVKESK. The CDR3 runs 16 residues. The V gene end was trimmed by 0 bases and the J gene end by 5 bases; junction bases not matched to a gene: 5. CDR3 sequence reads: CASSQDYRGRDNEQFF. As DNA, the CDR3 is TGTGCCAGCAGCCAAGATTACAGGGGGCGGGACAATGAGCAGTTCTTC.

The chain is built from TRBV5-6 and TRBJ1-2, with D unresolved. Germline values: CDR1 SGHDT, CDR2 YYEEEE. Deletions cut 0 bases from V and 3 bases from J, with 9 bases between. The CDR3 contains 14 residues. CDR3 nucleotides: TGTGCCAGCAGCTTGGTAGGTCAACACTATGGCTACACCTTC. Its protein is CASSLVGQHYGYTF.

This rearrangement joins TRBV5-6 to TRBJ2-3; 8 nucleotides match TRBD2. V was pared by 4 bases and J by 1 base, with 8 bases of the junction left unmatched. From germline, CDR1 is SGHDT and CDR2 YYEEEE. The CDR3 contains 16 residues. CDR3 nucleotides: TGTGCCAGCAGCCCCTTAGGAGCGGGAGGCACAGATACGCAGTATTTT. It codes for CASSPLGAGGTDTQYF.

This clone was detected once. The V call is TRBV7-2, the J call TRBJ2-7, with 7 bases that match TRBD2. V gave up 7 bases and J gave up 3 bases; unmatched junction bases: 21. The germline gives CDR1 SGHTA, CDR2 FQGNSA. The CDR3 loop spans 18 amino acids. In DNA form, the CDR3 reads TGTGCCAGCACCTCGGGGGGTGCGGGAGCCGGTACAGGCTACGAGCAGTACTTC. It yields the protein CASTSGGAGAGTGYEQYF. Combining the CDR3 with reference TRBV7-2 and TRBJ2-7 gives the whole variable domain GAGVSQSPSNKVTEKGKDVELRCDPISGHTALYWYRQSLGQGLEFLIYFQGNSAPDKSGLPSDRFSAERTGGSVSTLTIQRTQQEDSAVYLCASTSGGAGAGTGYEQYFGPGTRLTVT.

V is TRBV7-2 and J is TRBJ2-1; TRBD2 matches 15 bases. The germline gives CDR1 SGHTA, CDR2 FQGNSA. V trimming: 4 bases; J trimming: 4 bases; junction bases outside the gene matches: 11. The CDR3 covers 19 residues. This CDR3 reads CASSSPLGLAGGRYNEQFF. In DNA form, the CDR3 reads TGTGCCAGCAGCTCTCCTCTGGGACTAGCGGGAGGTCGTTACAATGAGCAGTTCTTC.

V gene TRBV5-4 combines with J gene TRBJ1-1, with D possibly TRBD1 on 6 matching bases. CDR3 length equals 13 residues. The germline gives CDR1 SGHNT, CDR2 YYREEE (reference sequence). V lost 6 bases to trimming and J lost 10 bases, with 19 bases between them. The CDR3 loop is CASTKRDTRGAFF. The CDR3 DNA sequence: TGTGCCAGCACCAAACGGGACACGAGGGGAGCTTTCTTT.

J is TRBJ1-1 and V is TRBV29-1; 9 bases agree with TRBD1. The V and J ends lost 5 bases and 1 base, in that order; junction bases with no gene match: 2. Germline V gives CDR1 SQVTM, CDR2 ANQGSEA. This CDR3 spans 13 amino acids. The CDR3 region is CSVLDRGNTEAFF. CDR3 sequence (DNA): TGCAGCGTTCTGGACAGGGGGAACACTGAAGCTTTCTTT.

This clone was seen a few times. The chain links TRBV6-6 to TRBJ1-1, with unresolved D. The CDR3 runs 14 residues. Germline assignment: CDR1 MNHNY and CDR2 SVGAGI (reference sequence). Trimming removed 7 bases from V and 3 bases from J, with 15 bases in between. The CDR3 region is CASTYSGGDTEAFF. CDR3 coding DNA: TGTGCCAGCACCTACTCAGGTGGGGACACTGAAGCTTTCTTT.

This chain joins TRBV19 and TRBJ2-7, with D possibly called TRBD1 or TRBD2 (5 bases each). Germline CDR1 reads LNHDA; CDR2 reads SQIVND (reference sequence). With 3 bases removed from V and 4 bases from J, the gap between germline ends came to 16 bases. The CDR3 runs to 15 residues. This chain's CDR3 is CASSMRGRESYEQYF. CDR3 bases: TGTGCCAGTAGTATGAGGGGCAGGGAGAGTTACGAGCAGTACTTC.

The chain joins TRBV6-1 to TRBJ1-5; D gene unclear. CDR1 and CDR2 (germline): MNHNS, SASEGT. V was clipped by 2 bases and J by 0 bases, with 14 bases between them. The CDR3 spans 17 residues. The CDR3 sequence is CASSESVTPSSNQPQHF. Here the CDR3 DNA reads TGTGCCAGCAGTGAAAGTGTTACCCCGAGTAGCAATCAGCCCCAGCATTTT.

The gene calls are TRBV4-1 and TRBJ1-5; 7 nucleotides match TRBD1. Germline-derived CDR1 and CDR2 are MGHRA and YSYEKL. This CDR3 region has 17 residues. The V gene end was trimmed by 2 bases and the J gene end by 3 bases; junction bases not matched to a gene: 10. The CDR3 DNA follows: TGCGCCAGCAGCCAACTTCGGGCAACAGGGGCCAATCAGCCCCAGCATTTT. It yields the protein CASSQLRATGANQPQHF.

This clone was counted once. The chain uses TRBV27 and TRBJ2-7; 9 nucleotides agree with TRBD1. CDR3 length: 16 residues. Per germline, CDR1 MNHEY and CDR2 SMNVEV (reference sequence). V dropped 5 bases and J dropped 7; count of bases not matched to a gene: 15. CDR3 loop: CASSPLTGTGFGEQYF. DNA of the CDR3: TGTGCCAGCAGTCCCCTGACCGGGACAGGGTTCGGAGAGCAGTACTTC.

The gene calls are TRBV7-8 and TRBJ2-7; 9 bases fit TRBD2. Per the germline V gene, CDR1 is SGHVS and CDR2 is FQNEAQ. Trimming at V came to 4 bases and at J to 4 bases, leaving 14 bases not matched to a gene. CDR3 length: 17 amino acids. CDR3 region: CASSSTKISGSLYEQYF. The CDR3 DNA reads as TGTGCCAGCAGCTCGACCAAAATTAGCGGGAGTCTATACGAGCAGTACTTC.

This rearrangement joins TRBV27 to TRBJ2-5, with 9 positions matching TRBD1. The CDR3 covers 18 residues. After removal of 6 bases from V and 5 bases from J, the junction contained 19 bases not matched to a gene. Germline V gives CDR1 MNHEY, CDR2 SMNVEV (reference sequence). DNA for the CDR3: TGTGCCAGCAGCCCCCCCGGGACAGGGAAAAGGGATTGGGAGACCCAGTACTTC. This translates into CASSPPGTGKRDWETQYF.

The rearrangement links TRBV27 to TRBJ1-5, with 8 bases identical to TRBD1. CDR3 length equals 14 residues. From germline, CDR1 is MNHEY and CDR2 SMNVEV (reference sequence). V lost 5 bases, J lost 5 bases, and 5 bases stayed unmatched. This CDR3 reads CASSAGGSHQPQHF. CDR3 nucleotides: TGTGCCAGCAGTGCAGGGGGCTCACATCAGCCCCAGCATTTT.

The V and J genes are TRBV5-5 and TRBJ2-7; no clear D gene. The germline gives CDR1 SGHKS, CDR2 YYEKEE (reference sequence). Trimming removed 7 bases at V and 2 bases at J, with 13 bases between. This CDR3 is built from 13 residues. Here the CDR3 reads CASALVAPYEQYF. The DNA for the CDR3 is TGTGCCAGCGCCCTGGTAGCCCCCTACGAGCAGTACTTC. The entire variable domain, with the rest obtained from reference TRBV5-5 and TRBJ2-7, is as follows: DAGVTQSPTHLIKTRGQQVTLRCSPISGHKSVSWYQQVLGQGPQFIFQYYEKEERGRGNFPDRFSARQFPNYSSELNVNALLLGDSALYLCASALVAPYEQYFGPGTRLTVT.

The chain has TRBV28 and TRBJ1-5; D uncertain. Germline V lookup: CDR1 MDHEN, CDR2 SYDVKM. V was trimmed by 5 bases and J by 5 bases, leaving 13 bases between them. The CDR3 is 14 residues long. The CDR3 loop reads CASSRGRPDQPQHF. The CDR3 DNA is TGTGCCAGCAGTAGAGGGAGACCTGATCAGCCCCAGCATTTT.

The V gene is TRBV30, the J gene TRBJ1-5; 10 positions agree with TRBD1. The CDR3 has 21 amino acids. Germline V gene data show CDR1 as GTSNPN and CDR2 as SVGIG (reference sequence). Trimming removed 3 bases from V and 0 bases from J; junction bases left unmatched: 20. This chain's CDR3 is CAWSAPFTSGTGDPSNQPQHF. Here the CDR3 DNA reads TGTGCCTGGAGCGCCCCGTTCACCTCCGGGACAGGGGATCCTAGCAATCAGCCCCAGCATTTT.